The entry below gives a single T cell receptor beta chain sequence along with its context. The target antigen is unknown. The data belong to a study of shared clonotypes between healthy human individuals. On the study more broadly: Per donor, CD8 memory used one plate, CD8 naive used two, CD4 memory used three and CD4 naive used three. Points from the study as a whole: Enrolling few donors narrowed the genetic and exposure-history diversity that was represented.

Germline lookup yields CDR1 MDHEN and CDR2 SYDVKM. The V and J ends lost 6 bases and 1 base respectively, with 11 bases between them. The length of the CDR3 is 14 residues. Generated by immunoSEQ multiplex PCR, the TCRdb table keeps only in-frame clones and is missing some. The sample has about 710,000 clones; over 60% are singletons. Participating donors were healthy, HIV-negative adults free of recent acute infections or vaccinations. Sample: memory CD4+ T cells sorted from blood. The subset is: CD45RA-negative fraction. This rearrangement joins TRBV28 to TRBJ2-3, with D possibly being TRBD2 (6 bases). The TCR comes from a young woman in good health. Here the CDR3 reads CASRSGARTDTQYF. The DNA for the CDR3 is TGTGCCAGCAGGTCGGGAGCTCGCACAGATACGCAGTATTTT.